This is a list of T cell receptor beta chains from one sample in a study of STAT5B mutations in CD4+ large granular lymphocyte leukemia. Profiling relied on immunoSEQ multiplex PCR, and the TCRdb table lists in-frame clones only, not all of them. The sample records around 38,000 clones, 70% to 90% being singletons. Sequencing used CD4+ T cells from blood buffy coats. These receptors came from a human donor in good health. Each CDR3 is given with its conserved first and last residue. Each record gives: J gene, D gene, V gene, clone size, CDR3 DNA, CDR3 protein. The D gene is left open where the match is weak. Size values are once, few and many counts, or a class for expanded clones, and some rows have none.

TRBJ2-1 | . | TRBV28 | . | TGTGCCAGCCGGTCGAAGGACACATGGGTTAGTGAGCAGTTCTTC | CASRSKDTWVSEQFF
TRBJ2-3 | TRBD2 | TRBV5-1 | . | TGCGCCAGCAGCTTGATGGGCGGGAGCGCAGATACGCAGTATTTT | CASSLMGGSADTQYF
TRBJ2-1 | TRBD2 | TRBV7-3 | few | TGTGCCAGCAGCGCAAGACGGACTAGCGGGACAAATGAGCAGTTCTTC | CASSARRTSGTNEQFF
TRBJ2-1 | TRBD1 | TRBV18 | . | TGTGCCAGCTCACTCAACAGGGGTGATGAGCAGTTCTTC | CASSLNRGDEQFF
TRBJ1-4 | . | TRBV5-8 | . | TGTGCCAGCAGCTTGGGGTTGGGTGAAAAACTGTTTTTT | CASSLGLGEKLFF
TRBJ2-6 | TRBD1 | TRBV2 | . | TGTGCCAGCAGGCCGACAGGGGTTATCTCTGGGGCCAACGTCCTGACTTTC | CASRPTGVISGANVLTF
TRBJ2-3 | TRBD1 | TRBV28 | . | TGTGCCAGCAGTACCCGGACAGGCAGCACAGATACGCAGTATTTT | CASSTRTGSTDTQYF
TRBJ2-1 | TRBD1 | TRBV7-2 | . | TGTGCCAGCAGCCACAGGGGGCCGACCTACAATGAGCAGTTCTTC | CASSHRGPTYNEQFF
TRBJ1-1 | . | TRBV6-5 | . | TGTGCCAGCAGTTACTTTTTTATTTCAGGGTTCCCTGAAGCTTTCTTT | CASSYFFISGFPEAFF
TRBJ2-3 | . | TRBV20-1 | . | TGCAGTGCCCGAAACACAGATACGCAGTATTTT | CSARNTDTQYF
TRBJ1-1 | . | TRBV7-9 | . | TGTGCCAGCAGCTTAGGACCGTCCGATGTCTCTGAAGCTTTCTTT | CASSLGPSDVSEAFF
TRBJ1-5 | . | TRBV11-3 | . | TGTGCCAGCAGCTTGGCGGGTAGCAATCAGCCCCAGCATTTT | CASSLAGSNQPQHF
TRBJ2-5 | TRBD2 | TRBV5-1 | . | TGCGCCAGCAGCTCCCCCGGGCGGGAGGTCTTTCAAGAGACCCAGTACTTC | CASSSPGREVFQETQYF
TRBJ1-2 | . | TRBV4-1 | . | TGCGCCAGCAGCCAAGAGATTAGGTCCGGCTACACCTTC | CASSQEIRSGYTF
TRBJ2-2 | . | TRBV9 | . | TGTGCCAGCAGCGTAGGGGCTGGGGGCGGGGAGCTGTTTTTT | CASSVGAGGGELFF
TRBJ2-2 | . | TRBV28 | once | TGTGCCAGCAGTTTATCCGGGGAGCTGTTTTTT | CASSLSGELFF
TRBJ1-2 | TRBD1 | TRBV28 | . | TGTGCCAGCAGTGTCGGACAGGCCTACTATGGCTACACCTTC | CASSVGQAYYGYTF
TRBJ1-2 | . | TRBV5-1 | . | TGCGCCAGCAGCTTGGGTCCGTCTTTCCAAGGCTACACCTTC | CASSLGPSFQGYTF
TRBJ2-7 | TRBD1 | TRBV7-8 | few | TGTGCCAGCAGCTCCCGGGACAGGGTGGTCTACGAGCAGTACTTC | CASSSRDRVVYEQYF
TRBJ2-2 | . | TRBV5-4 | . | TGTGCCAGCAGCTTGGGGGCCGGGCTGGACACCGGGGAGCTGTTTTTT | CASSLGAGLDTGELFF
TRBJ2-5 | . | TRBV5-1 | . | TGCGCCAGCAGCTTGGTTGGGGGGGAGACCCAGTACTTC | CASSLVGGETQYF
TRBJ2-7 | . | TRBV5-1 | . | TGCGCCAGCAGCTTGGCAGGGGTCTACGAGCAGTACTTC | CASSLAGVYEQYF
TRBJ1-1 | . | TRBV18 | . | TGTGCCAGCTCGATTAGGACGCCATCGGATACTGAAGCTTTCTTT | CASSIRTPSDTEAFF
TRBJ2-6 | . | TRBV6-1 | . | TGTGCCAGCAGTGAAACGGTGAACCCCTCGGGTCAACATAAGCTGACTTTC | CASSETVNPSGQHKLTF
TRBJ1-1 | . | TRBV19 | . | TGTGCCAGTAGTATAGATCGCAGGTACCCTGAAGCTTTCTTT | CASSIDRRYPEAFF
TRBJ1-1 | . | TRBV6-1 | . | TGTGCCAGCAGTGAAACAGGATCCACTGAAGCTTTCTTT | CASSETGSTEAFF
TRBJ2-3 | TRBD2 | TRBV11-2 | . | TGTGCCAGCAGCTTAGGAATAGCGGGAGGGTTGACAGATACGCAGTATTTT | CASSLGIAGGLTDTQYF
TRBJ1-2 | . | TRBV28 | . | TGTGCCAGCAGTTGGGGAACCAACTATGGCTACACCTTC | CASSWGTNYGYTF
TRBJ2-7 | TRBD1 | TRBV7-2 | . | TGTGCCAGCAGCAAGACAGGGTACGAGCAGTACTTC | CASSKTGYEQYF
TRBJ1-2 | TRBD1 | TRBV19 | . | TGTGCCAGTAGCACCCCGGGACAGGGTTTATTCGGCTACACCTTC | CASSTPGQGLFGYTF
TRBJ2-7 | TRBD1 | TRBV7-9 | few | TGTGCCAGCAGCCTGACAGGGGTGAACGAGCAGTACTTC | CASSLTGVNEQYF
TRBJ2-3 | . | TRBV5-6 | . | TGTGCCAGCAGCGGGAGCGTCTGGGAAAATACGCAGTATTTT | CASSGSVWENTQYF
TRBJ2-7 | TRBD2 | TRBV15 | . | TGTGCCACCAGCAGAGCGGGTAGAGTAGCGGGAGTCCACGAGCAGTACTTC | CATSRAGRVAGVHEQYF
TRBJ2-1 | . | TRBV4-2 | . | TGTGCCAGCAGCCAGACAGGACTTAACTCCTACAATGAGCAGTTCTTC | CASSQTGLNSYNEQFF
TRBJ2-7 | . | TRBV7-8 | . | TGTGCCAGCAGCTTCTTCGACCACGAGCAGTACTTC | CASSFFDHEQYF
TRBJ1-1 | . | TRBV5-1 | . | TGCGCCAGCAGTTCCACCGGGACCGCGGGCACTGAAGCTTTCTTT | CASSSTGTAGTEAFF
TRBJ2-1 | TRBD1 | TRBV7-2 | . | TGTGCCAGCAGCCTAGACAGGGGCCAAAGCTCCTACAATGAGCAGTTCTTC | CASSLDRGQSSYNEQFF
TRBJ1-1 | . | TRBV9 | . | TGTGCCAGCAGCGTAGGCGAGAACCGGAACACTGAAGCTTTCTTT | CASSVGENRNTEAFF
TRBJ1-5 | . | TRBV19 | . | TGTGCCAGTAGTATAATGCCAGAAGAGCGCAATCAGCCCCAGCATTTT | CASSIMPEERNQPQHF
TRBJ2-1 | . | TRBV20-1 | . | TGCAGTGCACTGGACTACAATGAGCAGTTCTTC | CSALDYNEQFF